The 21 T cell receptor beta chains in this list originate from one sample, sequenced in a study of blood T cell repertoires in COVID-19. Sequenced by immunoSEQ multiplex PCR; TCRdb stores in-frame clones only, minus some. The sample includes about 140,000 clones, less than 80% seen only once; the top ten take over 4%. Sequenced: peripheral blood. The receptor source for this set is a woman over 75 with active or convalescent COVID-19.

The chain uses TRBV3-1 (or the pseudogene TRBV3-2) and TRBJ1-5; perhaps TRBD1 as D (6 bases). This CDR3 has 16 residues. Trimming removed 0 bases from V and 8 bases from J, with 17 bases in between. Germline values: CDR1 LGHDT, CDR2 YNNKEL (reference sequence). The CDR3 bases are TGTGCCAGCAGCCAAGAAAGGGACACATGTAATGAGCCCCAGCATTTT. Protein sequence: CASSQERDTCNEPQHF.

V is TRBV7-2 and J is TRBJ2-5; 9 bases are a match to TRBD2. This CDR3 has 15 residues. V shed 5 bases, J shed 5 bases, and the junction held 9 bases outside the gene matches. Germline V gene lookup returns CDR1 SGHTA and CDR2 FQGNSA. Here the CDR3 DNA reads TGTGCCAGCAGCCTAGATAGCGGGGGTCGGGAGACCCAGTACTTC. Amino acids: CASSLDSGGRETQYF.

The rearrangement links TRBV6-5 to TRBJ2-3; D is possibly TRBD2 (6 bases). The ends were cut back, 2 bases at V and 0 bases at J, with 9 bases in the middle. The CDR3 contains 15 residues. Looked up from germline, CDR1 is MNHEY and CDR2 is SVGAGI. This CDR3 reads CASSYKGLSTDTQYF. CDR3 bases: TGTGCCAGCAGTTACAAGGGACTCAGCACAGATACGCAGTATTTT.

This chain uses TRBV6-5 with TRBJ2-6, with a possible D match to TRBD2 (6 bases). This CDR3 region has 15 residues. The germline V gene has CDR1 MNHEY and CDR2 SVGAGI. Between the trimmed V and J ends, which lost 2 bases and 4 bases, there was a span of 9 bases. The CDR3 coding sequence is TGTGCCAGCAGTTACGGGGGGACCGGGGCCAACGTCCTGACTTTC. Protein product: CASSYGGTGANVLTF.

CDR3 in amino acids: CASRPQGITEAFF. The CDR3 DNA reads TGTGCCAGCAGACCGCAGGGGATCACTGAAGCTTTCTTT. This chain connects TRBV28 to TRBJ1-1; D may be TRBD1 (6 bases). CDR3 length equals 13 residues. In germline, CDR1 is MDHEN, CDR2 SYDVKM. V was trimmed by 6 bases and J by 4 bases, leaving 12 bases between them.

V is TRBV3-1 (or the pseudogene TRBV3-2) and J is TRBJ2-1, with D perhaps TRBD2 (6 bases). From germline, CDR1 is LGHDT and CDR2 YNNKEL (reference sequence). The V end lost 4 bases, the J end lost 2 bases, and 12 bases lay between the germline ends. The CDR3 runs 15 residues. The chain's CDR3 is CASSLTRATYNEQFF. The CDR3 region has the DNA TGTGCCAGCAGCCTGACTAGGGCCACCTACAATGAGCAGTTCTTC.

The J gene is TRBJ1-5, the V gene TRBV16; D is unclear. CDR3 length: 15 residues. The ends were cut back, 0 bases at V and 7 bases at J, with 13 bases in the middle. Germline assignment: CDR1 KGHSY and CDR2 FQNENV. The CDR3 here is CASSQSPGSGQPQHF. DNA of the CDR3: TGTGCCAGCAGCCAATCGCCAGGCAGTGGCCAGCCCCAGCATTTT.

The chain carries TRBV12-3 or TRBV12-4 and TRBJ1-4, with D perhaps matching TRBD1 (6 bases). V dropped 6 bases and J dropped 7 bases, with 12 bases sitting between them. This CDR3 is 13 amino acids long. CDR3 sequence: CASSGQGSEKLFF. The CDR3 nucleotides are TGTGCCAGCAGCGGGCAGGGGAGTGAAAAACTGTTTTTT.

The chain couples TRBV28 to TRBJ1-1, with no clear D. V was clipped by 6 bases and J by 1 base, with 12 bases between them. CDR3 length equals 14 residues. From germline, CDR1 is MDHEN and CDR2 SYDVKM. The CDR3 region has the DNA TGTGCCAGCAGCCCTGGCGGGGAGAACACTGAAGCTTTCTTT. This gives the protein CASSPGGENTEAFF. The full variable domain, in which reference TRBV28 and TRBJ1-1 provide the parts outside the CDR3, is DVKVTQSSRYLVKRTGEKVFLECVQDMDHENMFWYRQDPGLGLRLIYFSYDVKMKEKGDIPEGYSVSREKKERFSLILESASTNQTSMYLCASSPGGENTEAFFGQGTRLTVV.

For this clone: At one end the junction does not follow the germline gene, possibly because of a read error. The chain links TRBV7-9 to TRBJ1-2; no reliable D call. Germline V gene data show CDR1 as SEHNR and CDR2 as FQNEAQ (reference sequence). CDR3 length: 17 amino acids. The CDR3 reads CASRWGGRSDSKYGYTF. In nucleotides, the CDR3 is TGTGCCAGCCGGTGGGGAGGCAGATCCGACTCTAAATATGGCTACACCTTC.

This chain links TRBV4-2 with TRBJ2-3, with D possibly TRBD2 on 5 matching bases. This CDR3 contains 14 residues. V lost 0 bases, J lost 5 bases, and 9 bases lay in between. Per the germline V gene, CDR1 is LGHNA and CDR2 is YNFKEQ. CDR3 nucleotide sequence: TGTGCCAGCAGCCAAGATCGGGGTGAAGATACGCAGTATTTT. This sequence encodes CASSQDRGEDTQYF.

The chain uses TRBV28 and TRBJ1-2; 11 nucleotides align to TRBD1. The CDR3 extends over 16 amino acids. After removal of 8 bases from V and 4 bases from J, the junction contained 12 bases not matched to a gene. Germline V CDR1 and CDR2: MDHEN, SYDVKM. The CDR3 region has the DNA TGTGCCAGCCTCTCCGGGACAGGGGGATCTATCTATGGCTACACCTTC. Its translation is CASLSGTGGSIYGYTF.

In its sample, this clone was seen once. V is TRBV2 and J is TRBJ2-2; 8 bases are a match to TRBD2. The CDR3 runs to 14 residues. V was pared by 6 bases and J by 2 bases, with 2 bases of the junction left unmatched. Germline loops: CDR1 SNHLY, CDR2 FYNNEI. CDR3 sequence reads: CASSRGGNTGELFF. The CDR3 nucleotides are TGTGCCAGCAGCCGGGGGGGTAACACCGGGGAGCTGTTTTTT.

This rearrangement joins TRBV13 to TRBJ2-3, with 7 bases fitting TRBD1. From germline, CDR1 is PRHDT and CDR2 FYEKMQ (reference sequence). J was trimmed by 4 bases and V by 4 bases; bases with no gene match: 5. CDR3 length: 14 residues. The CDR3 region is CASSSKQGSDTQYF. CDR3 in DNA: TGTGCCAGCAGCTCGAAACAGGGGTCAGATACGCAGTATTTT.

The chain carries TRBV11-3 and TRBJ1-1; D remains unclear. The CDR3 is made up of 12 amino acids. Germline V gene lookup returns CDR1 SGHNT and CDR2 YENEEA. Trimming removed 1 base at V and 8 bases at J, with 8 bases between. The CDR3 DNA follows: TGTGCCAGCAGCTTAGGCCAGAACGAAGCTTTCTTT. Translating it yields CASSLGQNEAFF. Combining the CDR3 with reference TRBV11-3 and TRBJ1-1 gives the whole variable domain EAGVVQSPRYKIIEKKQPVAFWCNPISGHNTLYWYLQNLGQGPELLIRYENEEAVDDSQLPKDRFSAERLKGVDSTLKIQPAELGDSAVYLCASSLGQNEAFFGQGTRLTVV.

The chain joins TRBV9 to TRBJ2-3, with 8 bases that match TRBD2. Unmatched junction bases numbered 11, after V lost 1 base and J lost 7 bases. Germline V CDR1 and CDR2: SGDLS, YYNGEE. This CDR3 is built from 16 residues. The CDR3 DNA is TGTGCCAGCAGCGTATCCAGCGGGGGACCGTTGAATACGCAGTATTTT. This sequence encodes CASSVSSGGPLNTQYF.

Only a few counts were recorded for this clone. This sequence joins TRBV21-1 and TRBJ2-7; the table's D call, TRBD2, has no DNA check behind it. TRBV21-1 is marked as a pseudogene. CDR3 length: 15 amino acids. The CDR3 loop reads CASSKSRPSPYEQYF. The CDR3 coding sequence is TGTGCCAGCAGCAAATCGAGGCCCTCTCCCTACGAGCAGTACTTC.

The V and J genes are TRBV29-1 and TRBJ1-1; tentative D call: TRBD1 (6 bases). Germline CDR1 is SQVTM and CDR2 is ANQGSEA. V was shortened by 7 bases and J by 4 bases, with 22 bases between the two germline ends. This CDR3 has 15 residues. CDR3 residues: CSAGDRRLAATEAFF. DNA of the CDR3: TGCAGCGCCGGAGACAGGCGCCTGGCGGCCACTGAAGCTTTCTTT. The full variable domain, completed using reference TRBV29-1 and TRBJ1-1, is SAVISQKPSRDICQRGTSLTIQCQVDSQVTMMFWYRQQPGQSLTLIATANQGSEATYESGFVIDKFPISRPNLTFSTLTVSNMSPEDSSIYLCSAGDRRLAATEAFFGQGTRLTVV.

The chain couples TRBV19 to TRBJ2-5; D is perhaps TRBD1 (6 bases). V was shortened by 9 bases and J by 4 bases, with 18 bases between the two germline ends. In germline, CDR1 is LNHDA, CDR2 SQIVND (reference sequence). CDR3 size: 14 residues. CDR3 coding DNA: TGTGCCAGCAACGGGATTGGGGGCGGAGAGACCCAGTACTTC. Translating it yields CASNGIGGGETQYF.

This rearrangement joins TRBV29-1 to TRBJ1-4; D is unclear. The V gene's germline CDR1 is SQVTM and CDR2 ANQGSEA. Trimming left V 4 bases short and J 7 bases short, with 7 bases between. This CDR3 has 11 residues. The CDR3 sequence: CSVGEPEKLFF. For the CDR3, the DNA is TGCAGCGTTGGGGAGCCTGAAAAACTGTTTTTT.

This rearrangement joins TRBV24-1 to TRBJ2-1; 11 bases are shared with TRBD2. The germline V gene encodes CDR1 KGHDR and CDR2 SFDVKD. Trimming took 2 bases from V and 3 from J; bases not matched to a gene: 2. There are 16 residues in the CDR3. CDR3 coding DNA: TGTGCCACCAGTGATTCTAGCGGGGGGCTCTACAATGAGCAGTTCTTC. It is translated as CATSDSSGGLYNEQFF.